The 18 T cell receptor beta chains in this list originate from one sample, sequenced in a study of blood T cell repertoires in COVID-19. Profiling relied on immunoSEQ multiplex PCR, and the TCRdb table lists in-frame clones only, not all of them. The sample contains some 300,000 clones, roughly 86% of which appear only once. Sequencing input: PBMCs or T cells enriched from blood (not recorded which). These receptors were obtained from a woman between 45 and 65 years old who had been exposed to COVID-19.

J is TRBJ1-4 and V is TRBV25-1; D is undetermined. Trimming stripped 4 bases from V and 0 bases from J, with 6 bases between. Per germline, CDR1 MGHDK and CDR2 SYGVNS. CDR3 length equals 14 residues. The CDR3 DNA reads as TGTGCCAGCAGTGCCTCCGCAACTAATGAAAAACTGTTTTTT. Its translation: CASSASATNEKLFF.

This clone was found a few times. The V gene is TRBV14, the J gene TRBJ2-5, with 8 bases that match TRBD1. Trimming removed 4 bases from V and 4 bases from J; junction bases left unmatched: 5. Looked up from germline, CDR1 is SGHDN and CDR2 is FVKESK. The CDR3 extends over 14 amino acids. The CDR3 region has the DNA TGTGCCAGCAGCCCCCGCAGGGGGCGAGAGACCCAGTACTTC. It is translated as CASSPRRGRETQYF.

This chain connects TRBV29-1 to TRBJ1-6; D gene ambiguous. The germline gives CDR1 SQVTM, CDR2 ANQGSEA. CDR3 length: 18 residues. V was clipped by 0 bases and J by 0 bases, with 15 bases between them. The chain's CDR3 is CSVEDGQEMSSYNSPLHF. The DNA of the CDR3 is TGCAGCGTTGAAGATGGCCAGGAAATGAGCTCCTATAATTCACCCCTCCACTTT.

The CDR3 spells CASSFVRETQYF. The CDR3 region has the DNA TGTGCCAGCAGTTTCGTCAGGGAGACCCAGTACTTC. This sequence joins TRBV12-3 or TRBV12-4 and TRBJ2-5; D gene ambiguous. V was cut by 3 bases and J by 5 bases, with 7 bases left in between. The CDR3 consists of 12 residues.

The J gene is TRBJ2-7, the V gene TRBV18; D might be TRBD1 (6 bases). Trimming removed 3 bases from V and 6 bases from J, with 18 bases in between. Germline CDR1 KGHSH, CDR2 LQKENI. The CDR3 totals 15 residues. CDR3 in amino acids: CASSPGTQASGEQYF. The CDR3 bases are TGTGCCAGCTCACCGGGGACACAGGCGAGTGGCGAGCAGTACTTC.

The rearrangement joins TRBV6-5 to TRBJ1-6, with D hard to call. Germline V gene sequence: CDR1 MNHEY, CDR2 SVGAGI. V was trimmed by 4 bases and J by 2 bases, leaving 12 bases between them. The length of the CDR3 is 16 residues. The DNA for the CDR3 is TGTGCCAGCAGTTCGACGGGAAGCCCCTATAATTCACCCCTCCACTTT. Translating it yields CASSSTGSPYNSPLHF.

This sequence joins TRBV18 and TRBJ1-1, with 7 nucleotides matching TRBD1. The germline V gene encodes CDR1 KGHSH and CDR2 LQKENI. The CDR3 consists of 13 residues. The V and J ends lost 4 bases and 7 bases, in that order; junction bases with no gene match: 6. CDR3 in amino acids: CASSLKQGNEAFF. The CDR3, as DNA: TGTGCCAGCTCACTCAAACAGGGGAATGAAGCTTTCTTT.

The V call is TRBV30, the J call TRBJ2-7; 10 nucleotides match TRBD1. The CDR3 is 17 amino acids. The germline CDR1 and CDR2 sequences are GTSNPN and SVGIG (reference sequence). The J segment lost 0 bases and the V segment lost 0 bases, leaving 8 bases of the junction unmatched. The CDR3 sequence: CAWSVLRGTGDSYEQYF. The CDR3 coding sequence is TGTGCCTGGAGTGTACTCCGGGGGACAGGGGACTCCTACGAGCAGTACTTC.

The gene calls are TRBV5-5 and TRBJ2-7; no reliable D call. The ends were cut back, 0 bases at V and 3 bases at J, with 10 bases in the middle. Germline assignment: CDR1 SGHKS and CDR2 YYEKEE (reference sequence). The CDR3 totals 14 residues. This CDR3 reads CASSLVFAVYEQYF. CDR3 DNA sequence: TGTGCCAGCAGCTTGGTTTTCGCAGTCTACGAGCAGTACTTC.

The chain employs TRBV5-4 and TRBJ1-6, with no clear D. In germline, CDR1 is SGHNT, CDR2 YYREEE (reference sequence). Trimming left V 4 bases short and J 8 bases short, with 13 bases between. The CDR3 runs 14 residues. For the CDR3, the DNA is TGTGCCAGCAGCGTGACCGGGTGGGATTCACCCCTCCACTTT. It is translated as CASSVTGWDSPLHF.

The chain has TRBV5-1 and TRBJ1-2; 7 positions match TRBD1. The CDR3 totals 17 residues. Germline V gene lookup returns CDR1 SGHRS and CDR2 YFSETQ. The junction had 21 bases not matched to a gene; V was cut back by 10 bases and J by 3 bases. The CDR3 sequence is CASFKPLLDREHYGYTF. The CDR3 DNA sequence: TGCGCCTCCTTTAAACCCCTCCTTGACAGGGAACACTATGGCTACACCTTC.

This chain links TRBV10-1 with TRBJ1-2; possibly TRBD1 for D (6 bases). The CDR3 sequence is 15 residues long. Trimming took off 1 base at V and 4 bases at J, with 13 bases between the two ends. Germline V gene sequence: CDR1 WNHNN, CDR2 SYGVQD (reference sequence). The CDR3 loop reads CASSEWPGVAYGYTF. The DNA of the CDR3 is TGCGCCAGCAGTGAGTGGCCAGGGGTCGCCTATGGCTACACCTTC.

CDR3 sequence (DNA): TGTGCCAGTTCAAAGACAGGGTGGAACTCTGGAAACACCATATATTTT. Translation gives CASSKTGWNSGNTIYF. This sequence joins TRBV19 and TRBJ1-3; 7 nucleotides line up with TRBD1. Germline V gene data show CDR1 as LNHDA and CDR2 as SQIVND (reference sequence). The CDR3 length is 16 residues. The trim removed 8 bases at V and 0 bases at J, leaving 10 bases unmatched. Full variable domain (rest looked up from reference TRBV19 and TRBJ1-3): DGGITQSPKYLFRKEGQNVTLSCEQNLNHDAMYWYRQDPGQGLRLIYYSQIVNDFQKGDIAEGYSVSREKKESFPLTVTSAQKNPTAFYLCASSKTGWNSGNTIYFGEGSWLTVV.

The chain links TRBV5-1 to TRBJ1-1; D is ambiguous. Germline CDR1 SGHRS, CDR2 YFSETQ. V shed 0 bases and J shed 9 bases, with 18 bases lying between them. The CDR3 totals 15 residues. This CDR3 is CASSLGGPIRIQAFF. In DNA, the CDR3 is TGCGCCAGCAGCTTGGGCGGGCCAATCAGGATTCAAGCTTTCTTT.

As DNA, the CDR3 is TGCGCCAGCAGCCAAGATGGGCGGCAGGGTAACTACGAGCAGTACTTC. This gives the protein CASSQDGRQGNYEQYF. The chain joins TRBV4-1 to TRBJ2-7, with D maybe TRBD1 (5 bases). The CDR3 sequence is 16 residues long. Germline lookup yields CDR1 MGHRA and CDR2 YSYEKL. Between the trimmed V and J ends, which lost 0 bases and 3 bases, there was a span of 15 bases.

The chain is built from TRBV5-5 and TRBJ1-6; TRBD1 might be the D (5 bases). V dropped 0 bases and J dropped 7 bases, with 14 bases sitting between them. This CDR3 spans 16 amino acids. Germline V lookup: CDR1 SGHKS, CDR2 YYEKEE (reference sequence). The CDR3 here is CASSLVEVSGNSPLHF. The DNA of the CDR3 is TGTGCCAGCAGCTTGGTCGAAGTGTCAGGGAATTCACCCCTCCACTTT.

The chain carries TRBV5-1 and TRBJ1-1; D gene ambiguous. Germline CDR1 is SGHRS and CDR2 is YFSETQ. V lost 0 bases and J lost 4, with 7 bases in between. The CDR3 length is 13 residues. The CDR3 loop reads CASSLVPGTEAFF. The CDR3 coding sequence is TGCGCCAGCAGCTTGGTACCAGGCACTGAAGCTTTCTTT.

This rearrangement joins TRBV2 to TRBJ2-2, with TRBD1 matching over 9 bases. The germline CDR1 and CDR2 sequences are SNHLY and FYNNEI. The CDR3 covers 16 residues. Trimming at V came to 3 bases and at J to 2 bases, leaving 4 bases not matched to a gene. In nucleotides, the CDR3 is TGTGCCAGCAGTGACCCGGGACAGGGAAACACCGGGGAGCTGTTTTTT. Its protein product is CASSDPGQGNTGELFF.